The clone carrying this T cell receptor (beta chain) was seen at least ten times. Antigen: not known. This record belongs to a study of T cells in Graves' hyperthyroidism and ophthalmopathy. Study results and caveats: Classification by a 13 V-J model distinguished ophthalmopathy from stable hyperthyroidism. For ophthalmopathy, model prediction preceded onset by a median around six months.

Amplified TCR beta CDR3 regions derived from RNA transcripts. The HTBI primer set drove a first-round RT-PCR of the TCR CDR3. TCRdb called the multiplex PCR reads again in MiXCR, with one record for every CDR3 protein. The sample lists 350,000 or so distinct CDR3 sequences, 15% to 20% seen once, with less than 20% in the top ten. Clinical symptoms, serum thyroxine, TRAb, thyroid ultrasound and orbital computed tomography established diagnosis. It was less than 13 ml of fresh peripheral blood that supplied the PBMCs. The CDR3 extends over 13 amino acids. Between the trimmed V and J ends, which lost 2 bases and 0 bases, there was a span of 7 bases. Germline-derived CDR1 and CDR2 are GTSNPN and SVGIG (reference sequence).

This clonotype was sampled from a woman aged 40 to 50 with Graves' ophthalmopathy. The chain employs TRBV30 and TRBJ1-1; a weak D match, TRBD1 (5 bases). Material for sequencing was blood. The CDR3 reads CAWSKGLNTEAFF. DNA of the CDR3: TGTGCCTGGAGTAAGGGGCTGAACACTGAAGCTTTCTTT.